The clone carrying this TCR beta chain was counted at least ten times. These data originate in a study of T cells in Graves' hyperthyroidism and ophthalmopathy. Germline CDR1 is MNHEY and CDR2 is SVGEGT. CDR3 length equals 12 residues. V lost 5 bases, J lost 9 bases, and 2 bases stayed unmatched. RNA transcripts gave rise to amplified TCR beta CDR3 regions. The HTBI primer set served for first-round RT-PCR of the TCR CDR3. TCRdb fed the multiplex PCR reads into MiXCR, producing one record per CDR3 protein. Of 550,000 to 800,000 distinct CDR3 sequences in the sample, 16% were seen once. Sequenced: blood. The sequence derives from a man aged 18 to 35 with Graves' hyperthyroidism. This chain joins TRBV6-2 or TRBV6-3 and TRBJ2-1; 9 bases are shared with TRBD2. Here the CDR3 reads CASSLAGSEQFF. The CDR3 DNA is TGTGCCAGCAGTCTAGCGGGAAGTGAGCAGTTCTTC.